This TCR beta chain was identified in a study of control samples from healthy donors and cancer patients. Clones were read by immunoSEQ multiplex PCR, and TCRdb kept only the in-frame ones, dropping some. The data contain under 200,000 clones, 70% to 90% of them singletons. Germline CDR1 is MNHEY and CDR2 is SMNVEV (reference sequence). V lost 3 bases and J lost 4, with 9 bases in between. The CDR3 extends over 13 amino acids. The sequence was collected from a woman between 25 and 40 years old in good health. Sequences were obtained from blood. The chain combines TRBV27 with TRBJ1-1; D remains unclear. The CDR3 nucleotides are TGTGCCAGCAGTTTGGGCAGCGGCACTGAAGCTTTCTTT. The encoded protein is CASSLGSGTEAFF.